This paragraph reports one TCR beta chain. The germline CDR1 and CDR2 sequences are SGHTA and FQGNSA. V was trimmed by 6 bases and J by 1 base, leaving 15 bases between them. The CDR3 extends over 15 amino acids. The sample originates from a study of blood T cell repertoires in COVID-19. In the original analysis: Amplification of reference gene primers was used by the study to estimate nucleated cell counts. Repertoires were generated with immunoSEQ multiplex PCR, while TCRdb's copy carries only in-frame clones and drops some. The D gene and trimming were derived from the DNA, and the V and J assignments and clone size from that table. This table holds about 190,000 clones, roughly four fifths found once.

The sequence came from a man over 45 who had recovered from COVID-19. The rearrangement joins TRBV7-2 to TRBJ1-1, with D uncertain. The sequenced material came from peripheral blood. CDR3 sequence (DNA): TGTGCCAGCAGAGTTGCGCTTACTAGGAACACTGAAGCTTTCTTT. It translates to CASRVALTRNTEAFF.